This TCR beta chain is drawn from a study of shared clonotypes between healthy human individuals. The CDR3 consists of 15 residues. V trimming: 2 bases; J trimming: 5 bases; junction bases outside the gene matches: 7. Looked up from germline, CDR1 is GTSNPN and CDR2 is SVGIG (reference sequence). Recent acute infections and vaccinations were absent in the healthy HIV-negative adult donors. Findings and caveats of the study: Clonotype sharing among donors, it was expected, would be affected by sequencing depth.

Concerning this clone: The antigen is undetermined.

The unsorted PBMC sample used ten immunoSEQ deep assay plates. This table comes from immunoSEQ multiplex PCR, and its TCRdb copy is limited to in-frame clones, with some not included. The sample has 470,000 or so clones, about 72% seen once; the top ten hold more than 10%. Sequencing was carried out using PBMCs. This clonotype was sampled from a woman in her thirties or forties in good health. Some clones in this sample may be carry-over from other donors' samples. The rearrangement joins TRBV30 to TRBJ2-2; 8 positions agree with TRBD2. The CDR3: CAWSPGGGRTGELFF. CDR3 bases: TGTGCCTGGAGTCCCGGGGGGGGTCGTACCGGGGAGCTGTTTTTT.